Following are 27 T cell receptor beta chains from one sample sequenced in a study of cytomegalovirus exposure and HLA in healthy donors. The PCR made use of 60 Vbeta and 13 Jbeta primers. Only in-frame clones appear in the TCRdb table, and some are missing; sequencing was by immunoSEQ multiplex PCR. The table includes about 90,000 clones, 55% to 75% detected once. Sequenced sample: PBMCs. The receptor set was obtained from a woman aged 18-30 years in good health and CMV-seropositive.

This chain uses TRBV9 with TRBJ2-1; possible D gene TRBD1, 7 bases. From germline, CDR1 is SGDLS and CDR2 YYNGEE. This CDR3 has 14 amino acids. V lost 0 bases and J lost 7, with 11 bases in between. CDR3 DNA: TGTGCCAGCAGCGTAGGTCCAGGGGGGAATGAGCAGTTCTTC. Protein: CASSVGPGGNEQFF.

With regard to this clone: No conserved phenylalanine or tryptophan ends this CDR3, so it is likely a read error. The rearrangement links TRBV23-1 to TRBJ1-1; D possibly corresponds to TRBD1 (5 bases). TRBV23-1 is labeled an ORF, and its function is uncertain. The CDR3 is 15 residues long. Trimming took 0 bases from V and 5 from J, leaving 13 bases between them. Here the CDR3 DNA reads TGCGCCAGCAGTCAATCGGGAGGGGCGGGGACTGAAGCTTTCTCT. It is translated as CASSQSGGAGTEAFS.

The CDR3 coding sequence is TGTGCCAGCAGCCGGGACAGCAGCACAGATACGCAGTATTTT. This codes for CASSRDSSTDTQYF. The rearrangement uses TRBV6-5 and TRBJ2-3, with TRBD1 identical over 7 bases. Germline CDR1 MNHEY, CDR2 SVGAGI. The CDR3 sequence is 14 residues long. J gave up 0 bases and V 6 bases, and 3 bases lay outside the gene matches.

In this sample, this clone turned up a few times. This chain connects TRBV9 to TRBJ1-1; 9 nucleotides line up with TRBD1. J gave up 7 bases and V 0 bases, and 7 bases lay outside the gene matches. The CDR3 runs 15 residues. CDR1 SGDLS and CDR2 YYNGEE come from the germline V gene. The CDR3 loop reads CASSVVGQGGDEAFF. CDR3 coding DNA: TGTGCCAGCAGCGTAGTGGGACAGGGTGGAGATGAAGCTTTCTTT.

The V and J genes are TRBV11-1 and TRBJ2-7; tentative D call: TRBD1 (6 bases). Trimming shortened V by 1 base and J by 1 base, and 17 bases separated the two germline ends. The CDR3 length is 17 residues. CDR1 is SGHAT and CDR2 is FQDESV in the germline V gene (reference sequence). The CDR3 loop reads CASSLGSQQGVSYEQYF. The CDR3 bases are TGTGCCAGCAGCTTAGGTTCTCAACAGGGTGTGTCCTACGAGCAGTACTTC.

The chain recombines TRBV6-1 with TRBJ2-5; D gene ambiguous. The CDR3 is 15 amino acids. CDR1 and CDR2 (germline): MNHNS, SASEGT. V dropped 7 bases and J dropped 0 bases, with 15 bases sitting between them. DNA for the CDR3: TGTGCCAGCACCCTCTACGCGGCCTACCAAGAGACCCAGTACTTC. This encodes CASTLYAAYQETQYF.

This clone is a singleton in its sample. The chain recombines TRBV9 with TRBJ2-7; 10 positions match TRBD2. Germline CDR1 reads SGDLS; CDR2 reads YYNGEE. This CDR3 is 14 amino acids long. The junction had 5 bases not matched to a gene; V was cut back by 4 bases and J by 4 bases. In nucleotides, the CDR3 is TGTGCCAGCAGCCTAGCGGGAGAAGGGTACGAGCAGTACTTC. Translation: CASSLAGEGYEQYF.

The CDR3 here is CASSRREASYNEQFF. Here the CDR3 DNA reads TGTGCCAGCAGTCGACGGGAGGCCTCCTACAATGAGCAGTTCTTC. The chain employs TRBV27 and TRBJ2-1, with 7 positions matching TRBD2. The junction had 4 bases not matched to a gene; V was cut back by 5 bases and J by 0 bases. Looked up from germline, CDR1 is MNHEY and CDR2 is SMNVEV (reference sequence). CDR3 length: 15 residues.

This clone came up a few times. The chain couples TRBV27 to TRBJ1-5; TRBD1 agrees at 7 bases. Germline V gene data show CDR1 as MNHEY and CDR2 as SMNVEV (reference sequence). CDR3 length: 12 amino acids. V shed 11 bases, J shed 4 bases, and the junction held 5 bases outside the gene matches. The CDR3 bases are TGTGCCTGTCGACAGGGTAATCAGCCCCAGCATTTT. Its translation is CACRQGNQPQHF.

The chain is built from TRBV7-2 and TRBJ1-1, with D uncertain. V dropped 5 bases and J dropped 3 bases, with 10 bases sitting between them. The CDR3 has 13 residues. The germline V gene encodes CDR1 SGHTA and CDR2 FQGNSA. The CDR3 sequence is CASSRVRDTEAFF. The DNA for the CDR3 is TGTGCCAGCAGCAGGGTGCGGGACACTGAAGCTTTCTTT.

The rearrangement links TRBV2 to TRBJ1-4; maybe TRBD1 (5 bases). From germline, CDR1 is SNHLY and CDR2 FYNNEI. V lost 7 bases to trimming and J lost 2 bases, with 11 bases between them. This CDR3 is built from 14 residues. The CDR3 here is CASNARQTNEKLFF. The CDR3 DNA follows: TGTGCCAGCAATGCGAGACAGACTAATGAAAAACTGTTTTTT.

The rearrangement links TRBV25-1 to TRBJ1-4, with TRBD1 identical over 12 bases. The V gene end was trimmed by 2 bases and the J gene end by 8 bases; junction bases not matched to a gene: 9. This CDR3 comprises 17 residues. The V gene's germline CDR1 is MGHDK and CDR2 SYGVNS. CDR3 DNA: TGTGCCAGCAGTGAACTCGGGACAGGGGGCGAGAGGGAAAAACTGTTTTTT. Its translation: CASSELGTGGEREKLFF.

The rearrangement links TRBV7-2 to TRBJ1-6; possibly TRBD1 for D (6 bases). Trimming shortened V by 7 bases and J by 0 bases, and 19 bases separated the two germline ends. Germline values: CDR1 SGHTA, CDR2 FQGNSA. The CDR3 is 18 residues long. The CDR3 nucleotides read TGTGCCAGCATGGGGTACGGCTCCAGGGGCTCCTATAATTCACCCCTCCACTTT. Translation gives CASMGYGSRGSYNSPLHF.

The CDR3 sequence: CASSQDPGTGGYEQYF. The CDR3 DNA is TGTGCCAGCAGCCAAGACCCCGGGACAGGGGGCTACGAGCAGTACTTC. The gene calls are TRBV5-4 and TRBJ2-7, with 11 bases fitting TRBD1. CDR1 and CDR2 (germline): SGHNT, YYREEE (reference sequence). The CDR3 totals 16 residues. Losses at the gene ends were 4 bases for V and 3 bases for J; bases not matched to a gene: 9. The entire variable domain, with the rest obtained from reference TRBV5-4 and TRBJ2-7, is as follows: ETGVTQSPTHLIKTRGQQVTLRCSSQSGHNTVSWYQQALGQGPQFIFQYYREEENGRGNFPPRFSGLQFPNYSSELNVNALELDDSALYLCASSQDPGTGGYEQYFGPGTRLTVT.

This clone was seen just once. Its ends do not fully match the called genes, so a read error is possible. The CDR3 loop reads CSSSFGQEGQYF. DNA of the CDR3: TGTTCCAGCAGCTTCGGCCAGGAGGGGCAGTACTTC. The chain joins TRBV7-9 to TRBJ2-7; maybe TRBD2 (6 bases). Germline values: CDR1 SEHNR, CDR2 FQNEAQ (reference sequence). The CDR3 is 12 residues long.

The count of this clone is one. The chain combines TRBV28 with TRBJ1-1; 8 nucleotides agree with TRBD1. The CDR3 length is 15 residues. Unmatched junction bases numbered 9, after V lost 4 bases and J lost 5 bases. The germline CDR1 and CDR2 sequences are MDHEN and SYDVKM. DNA for the CDR3: TGTGCCAGCAGTTGGGCCAGGGGGCGATTAACTGAAGCTTTCTTT. This encodes CASSWARGRLTEAFF.

The V call is TRBV7-2, the J call TRBJ2-7; D call uncertain. Trimming took off 1 base at V and 0 bases at J, with 10 bases between the two ends. CDR3 length: 15 amino acids. The germline V gene has CDR1 SGHTA and CDR2 FQGNSA. CDR3 nucleotide sequence: TGTGCCAGCAGCTTAGAGCCACTCGCCTCCTACGAGCAGTACTTC. Translating it yields CASSLEPLASYEQYF. Drawing the rest from reference TRBV7-2 and TRBJ2-7, the complete variable domain is GAGVSQSPSNKVTEKGKDVELRCDPISGHTALYWYRQSLGQGLEFLIYFQGNSAPDKSGLPSDRFSAERTGGSVSTLTIQRTQQEDSAVYLCASSLEPLASYEQYFGPGTRLTVT.

The J gene is TRBJ1-4, the V gene TRBV7-2; the D gene is possibly TRBD1 (5 bases). The length of the CDR3 is 17 residues. Trimming pared 0 bases from V and 8 bases from J, leaving 19 bases between. The germline V gene has CDR1 SGHTA and CDR2 FQGNSA. CDR3 nucleotides: TGTGCCAGCAGCTTAGCGCCCTCTGGGGGAGGGGACGAAAAACTGTTTTTT. It yields the protein CASSLAPSGGGDEKLFF.

The chain couples TRBV19 to TRBJ1-1; D possibly corresponds to TRBD1 (5 bases). V gave up 5 bases and J gave up 1 base, with 11 bases separating them. The CDR3 contains 14 residues. The germline V gene encodes CDR1 LNHDA and CDR2 SQIVND (reference sequence). CDR3 DNA sequence: TGTGCCAGTAGTGTCTTTGGGGCGAACACTGAAGCTTTCTTT. Translating gives CASSVFGANTEAFF.

This clone was detected only once. The V and J genes are TRBV9 and TRBJ1-2, with D uncertain. Germline CDR1 and CDR2: SGDLS and YYNGEE. The CDR3 extends over 14 amino acids. Trimming shortened V by 4 bases and J by 2 bases, and 12 bases separated the two germline ends. CDR3 sequence: CASSPRGGNYGYTF. CDR3 nucleotides: TGTGCCAGCAGCCCTAGAGGAGGGAACTATGGCTACACCTTC.

V gene TRBV28 combines with J gene TRBJ2-1; TRBD1 might be the D (5 bases). Trimming removed 5 bases from V and 4 bases from J, with 15 bases in between. CDR1 and CDR2 (germline): MDHEN, SYDVKM. This CDR3 is 15 amino acids long. CDR3 DNA: TGTGCCAGCAGTCCCCTCGACAGAGAATACAATGAGCAGTTCTTC. Residues: CASSPLDREYNEQFF.

V is TRBV29-1 and J is TRBJ1-2; 9 bases are shared with TRBD1. Germline CDR1 is SQVTM and CDR2 is ANQGSEA. Losses at the gene ends were 6 bases for V and 10 bases for J; bases not matched to a gene: 12. The CDR3 loop spans 13 amino acids. CDR3 loop: CSVSDRGESYYTF. The CDR3 region has the DNA TGCAGCGTCTCCGACAGGGGGGAATCGTACTACACCTTC.

The chain carries TRBV5-1 and TRBJ2-2; D is possibly TRBD2 (7 bases). The CDR3 covers 13 residues. With 4 bases removed from V and 9 bases from J, the gap between germline ends came to 13 bases. Germline V CDR1 and CDR2: SGHRS, YFSETQ. The CDR3 loop reads CASSPTGGRELFF. CDR3 sequence (DNA): TGCGCCAGCAGCCCTACGGGGGGCCGGGAGCTGTTTTTT.

The V call is TRBV28, the J call TRBJ2-2; 7 bases align to TRBD1. The trim removed 5 bases at V and 1 base at J, leaving 7 bases unmatched. The germline CDR1 and CDR2 sequences are MDHEN and SYDVKM. The CDR3 is 16 residues long. The CDR3 loop reads CASSVDRRKNTGELFF. The DNA of the CDR3 is TGTGCCAGCAGTGTGGACAGGCGAAAGAACACCGGGGAGCTGTTTTTT. The complete variable domain, with remaining parts taken from reference TRBV28 and TRBJ2-2, reads DVKVTQSSRYLVKRTGEKVFLECVQDMDHENMFWYRQDPGLGLRLIYFSYDVKMKEKGDIPEGYSVSREKKERFSLILESASTNQTSMYLCASSVDRRKNTGELFFGEGSRLTVL.

This chain links TRBV5-6 with TRBJ2-7; 7 nucleotides match TRBD2. The CDR3 spans 15 residues. V gave up 5 bases and J gave up 4 bases; unmatched junction bases: 12. CDR1 SGHDT and CDR2 YYEEEE come from the germline V gene. CDR3 protein: CASSEVAGFFYEQYF. The CDR3 DNA is TGTGCCAGCAGTGAGGTAGCGGGTTTTTTTTACGAGCAGTACTTC.

The table lists this clone with a few counts. The chain has TRBV2 and TRBJ2-2; TRBD2 aligns across 9 bases. The V segment lost 0 bases and the J segment 2 bases; nucleotides outside the gene matches: 4. The CDR3 extends over 17 amino acids. The germline gives CDR1 SNHLY, CDR2 FYNNEI. The CDR3 nucleotides are TGTGCCAGCAGTGAAGCGAGCCTAGCGGGAAACACCGGGGAGCTGTTTTTT. Translating gives CASSEASLAGNTGELFF.

The V call is TRBV6-6, the J call TRBJ1-2, with unresolved D. The CDR3 sequence is 14 residues long. The germline V gene has CDR1 MNHNY and CDR2 SVGAGI (reference sequence). The V end was cut by 7 bases, the J end by 5 bases, with 17 bases between. In DNA, the CDR3 is TGTGCCAGCACCCAACCCCGCCAGACATATGGCTACACCTTC. It translates to CASTQPRQTYGYTF.